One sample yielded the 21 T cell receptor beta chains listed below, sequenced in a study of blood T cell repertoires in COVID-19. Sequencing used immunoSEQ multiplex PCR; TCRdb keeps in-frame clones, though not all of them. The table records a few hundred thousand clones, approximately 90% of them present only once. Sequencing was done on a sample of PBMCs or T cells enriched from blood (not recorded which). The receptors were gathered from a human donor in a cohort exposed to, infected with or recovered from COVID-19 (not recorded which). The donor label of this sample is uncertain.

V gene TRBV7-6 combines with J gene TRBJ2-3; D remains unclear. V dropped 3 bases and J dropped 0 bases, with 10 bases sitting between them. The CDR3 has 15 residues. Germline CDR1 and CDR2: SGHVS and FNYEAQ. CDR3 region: CASSLGYVSTDTQYF. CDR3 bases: TGTGCCAGCAGCTTGGGCTACGTCAGCACAGATACGCAGTATTTT.

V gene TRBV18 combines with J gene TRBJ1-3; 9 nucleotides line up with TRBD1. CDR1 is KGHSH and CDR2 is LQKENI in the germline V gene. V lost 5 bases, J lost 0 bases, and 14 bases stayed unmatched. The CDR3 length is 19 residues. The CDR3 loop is CASSNTGTGTPGSGNTIYF. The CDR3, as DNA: TGTGCCAGCTCAAATACCGGGACAGGGACCCCCGGCTCTGGAAACACCATATATTTT.

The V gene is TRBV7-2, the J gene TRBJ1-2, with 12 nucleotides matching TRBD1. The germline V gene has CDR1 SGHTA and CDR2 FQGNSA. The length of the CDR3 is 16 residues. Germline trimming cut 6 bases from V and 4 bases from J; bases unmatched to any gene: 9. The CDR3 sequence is CASSPGQGAYGYGYTF. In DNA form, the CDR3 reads TGTGCCAGCAGTCCGGGACAGGGGGCATACGGCTATGGCTACACCTTC.

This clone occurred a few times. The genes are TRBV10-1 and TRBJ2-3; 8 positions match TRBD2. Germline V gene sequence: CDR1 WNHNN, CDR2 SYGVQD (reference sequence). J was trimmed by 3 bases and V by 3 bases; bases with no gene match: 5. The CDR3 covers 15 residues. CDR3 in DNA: TGCGCCAGCAGTGATCGGGGGGGCGAAACAGATACGCAGTATTTT. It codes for CASSDRGGETDTQYF.

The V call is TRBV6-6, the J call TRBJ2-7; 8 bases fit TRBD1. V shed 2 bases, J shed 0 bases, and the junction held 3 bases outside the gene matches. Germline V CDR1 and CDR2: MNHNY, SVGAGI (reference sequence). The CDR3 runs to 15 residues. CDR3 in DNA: TGTGCCAGCAGTTACGGACAGGGTAGCTCCTACGAGCAGTACTTC. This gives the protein CASSYGQGSSYEQYF.

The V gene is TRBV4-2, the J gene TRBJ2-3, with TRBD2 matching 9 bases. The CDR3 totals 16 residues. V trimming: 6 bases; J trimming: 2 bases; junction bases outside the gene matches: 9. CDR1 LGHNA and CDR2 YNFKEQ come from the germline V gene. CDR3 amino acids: CASSHGERGVTDTQYF. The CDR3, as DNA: TGTGCCAGCAGTCACGGGGAGCGGGGGGTCACAGATACGCAGTATTTT.

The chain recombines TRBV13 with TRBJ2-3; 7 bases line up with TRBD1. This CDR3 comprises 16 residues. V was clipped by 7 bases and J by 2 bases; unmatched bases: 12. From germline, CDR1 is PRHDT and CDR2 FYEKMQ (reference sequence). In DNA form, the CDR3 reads TGTGCCAGCACCCCCCGGGACAGTTCCTACACAGATACGCAGTATTTT. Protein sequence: CASTPRDSSYTDTQYF. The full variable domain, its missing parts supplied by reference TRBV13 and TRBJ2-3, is AAGVIQSPRHLIKEKRETATLKCYPIPRHDTVYWYQQGPGQDPQFLISFYEKMQSDKGSIPDRFSAQQFSDYHSELNMSSLELGDSALYFCASTPRDSSYTDTQYFGPGTRLTVL.

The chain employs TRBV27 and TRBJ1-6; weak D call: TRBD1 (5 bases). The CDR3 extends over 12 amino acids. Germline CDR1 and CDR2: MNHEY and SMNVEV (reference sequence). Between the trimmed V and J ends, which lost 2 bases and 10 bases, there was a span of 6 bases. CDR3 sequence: CASSLRGSPLHF. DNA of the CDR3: TGTGCCAGCAGTTTACGGGGGTCACCCCTCCACTTT.

As DNA, the CDR3 is TGTGCCAGGAGAACCTCTGGAAACACCATATATTTT. This sequence encodes CARRTSGNTIYF. This chain links TRBV19 with TRBJ1-3; D is uncertain. The CDR3 length is 12 residues. The germline gives CDR1 LNHDA, CDR2 SQIVND (reference sequence). V was clipped by 9 bases and J by 0 bases, with 6 bases between them.

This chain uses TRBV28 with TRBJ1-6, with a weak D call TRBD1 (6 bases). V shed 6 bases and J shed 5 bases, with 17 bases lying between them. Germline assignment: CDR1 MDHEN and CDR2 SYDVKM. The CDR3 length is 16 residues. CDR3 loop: CASRGRGSTNNSPLHF. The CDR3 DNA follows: TGTGCCAGCAGGGGGAGGGGGTCAACCAATAATTCACCCCTCCACTTT.

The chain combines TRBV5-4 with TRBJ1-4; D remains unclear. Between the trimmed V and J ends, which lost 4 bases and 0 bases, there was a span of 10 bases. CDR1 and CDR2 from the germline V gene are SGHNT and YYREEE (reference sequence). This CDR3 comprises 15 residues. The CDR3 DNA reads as TGTGCCAGCAGCGCGGGCGGCTCAACTAATGAAAAACTGTTTTTT. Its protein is CASSAGGSTNEKLFF.

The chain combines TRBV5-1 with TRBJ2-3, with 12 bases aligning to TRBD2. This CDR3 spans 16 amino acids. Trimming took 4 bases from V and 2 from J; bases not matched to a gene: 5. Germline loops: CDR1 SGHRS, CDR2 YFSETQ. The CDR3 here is CASSPRLAGATDTQYF. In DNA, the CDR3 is TGCGCCAGCAGCCCTCGACTAGCGGGGGCCACAGATACGCAGTATTTT.

The CDR3 DNA reads as TGCGCCAGCAGCCAGCTAGGGGGCTCTGGAAACACCATATATTTT. It yields the protein CASSQLGGSGNTIYF. The chain combines TRBV4-1 with TRBJ1-3, with D maybe TRBD1 (6 bases). The germline V and J ends were trimmed by 3 bases and 0 bases, with 9 bases remaining between them. Germline values: CDR1 MGHRA, CDR2 YSYEKL. The CDR3 totals 15 residues.

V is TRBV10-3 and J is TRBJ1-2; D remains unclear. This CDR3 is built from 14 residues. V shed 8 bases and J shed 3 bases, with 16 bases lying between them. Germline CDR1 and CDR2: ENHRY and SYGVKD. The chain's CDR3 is CAISTRGLDYGYTF. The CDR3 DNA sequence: TGTGCCATCTCAACACGAGGGCTGGACTATGGCTACACCTTC.

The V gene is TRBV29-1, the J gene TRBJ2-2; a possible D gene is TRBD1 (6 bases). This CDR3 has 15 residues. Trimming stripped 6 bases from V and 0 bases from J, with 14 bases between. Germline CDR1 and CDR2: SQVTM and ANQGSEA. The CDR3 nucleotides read TGCAGCGTGGGGGCAGGGTTCGCGAACACCGGGGAGCTGTTTTTT. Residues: CSVGAGFANTGELFF.

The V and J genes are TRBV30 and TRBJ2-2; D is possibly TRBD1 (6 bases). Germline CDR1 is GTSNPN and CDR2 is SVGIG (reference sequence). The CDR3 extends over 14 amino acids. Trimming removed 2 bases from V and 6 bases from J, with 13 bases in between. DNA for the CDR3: TGTGCCTGGAGTAGCTACAGGGTCTCCGGGGAGCTGTTTTTT. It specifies CAWSSYRVSGELFF. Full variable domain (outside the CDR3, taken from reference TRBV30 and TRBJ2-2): SQTIHQWPATLVQPVGSPLSLECTVEGTSNPNLYWYRQAAGRGLQLLFYSVGIGQISSEVPQNLSASRPQDRQFILSSKKLLLSDSGFYLCAWSSYRVSGELFFGEGSRLTVL.

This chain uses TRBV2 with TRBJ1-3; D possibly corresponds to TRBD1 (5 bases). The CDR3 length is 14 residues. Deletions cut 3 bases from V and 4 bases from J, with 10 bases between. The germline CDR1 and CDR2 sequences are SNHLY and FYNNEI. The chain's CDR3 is CASSEGSGGNTIYF. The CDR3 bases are TGTGCCAGCAGTGAGGGGTCAGGGGGAAACACCATATATTTT.

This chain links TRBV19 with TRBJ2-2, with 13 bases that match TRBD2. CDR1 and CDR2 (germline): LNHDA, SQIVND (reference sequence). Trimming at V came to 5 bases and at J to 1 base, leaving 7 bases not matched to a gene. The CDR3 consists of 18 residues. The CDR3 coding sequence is TGTGCCAGTAGTTCCTCTAGACTAGCGGGGGGGAACACCGGGGAGCTGTTTTTT. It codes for CASSSSRLAGGNTGELFF.

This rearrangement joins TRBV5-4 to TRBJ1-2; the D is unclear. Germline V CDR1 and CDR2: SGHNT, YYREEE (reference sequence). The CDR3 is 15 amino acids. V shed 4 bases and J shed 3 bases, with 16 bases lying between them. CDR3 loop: CASSPMVESDYGYTF. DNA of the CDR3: TGTGCCAGCAGCCCAATGGTTGAGAGCGACTATGGCTACACCTTC. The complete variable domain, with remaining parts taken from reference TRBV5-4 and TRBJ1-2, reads ETGVTQSPTHLIKTRGQQVTLRCSSQSGHNTVSWYQQALGQGPQFIFQYYREEENGRGNFPPRFSGLQFPNYSSELNVNALELDDSALYLCASSPMVESDYGYTFGSGTRLTVV.

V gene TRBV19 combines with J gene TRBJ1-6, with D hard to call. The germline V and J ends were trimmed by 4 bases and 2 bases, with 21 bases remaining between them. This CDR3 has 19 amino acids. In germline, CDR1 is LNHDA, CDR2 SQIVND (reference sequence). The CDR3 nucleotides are TGTGCCAGTAGTAAGGAGGACGGAGGGATCGGCGCCTATAATTCACCCCTCCACTTT. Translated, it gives CASSKEDGGIGAYNSPLHF.

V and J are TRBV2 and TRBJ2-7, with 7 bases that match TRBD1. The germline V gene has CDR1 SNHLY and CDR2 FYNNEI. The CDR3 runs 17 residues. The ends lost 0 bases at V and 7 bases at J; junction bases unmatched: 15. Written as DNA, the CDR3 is TGTGCCAGCAGTGAAGCGCTTCCGGGGACAGCCCGAGGAGAGCAGTACTTC. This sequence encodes CASSEALPGTARGEQYF.